The 32 T cell receptor beta chains below all came from one sample that was sequenced in a study of OX40 agonist ivuxolimab in advanced cancers. TCRdb's copy holds only in-frame clones and misses some; the assay was immunoSEQ multiplex PCR. The table has around 97,000 clones, approximately 87% seen once. Material: CD4+ or CD8+ T cells sorted from blood, obtained in a trial of the OX40 agonist ivuxolimab. The receptors come from an adult with an advanced solid tumor such as melanoma, head and neck, liver or kidney cancer.

Remarks on this clone: Just one base apart from a much larger clone, this may be a read error. The CDR3: CASSVNTEAFF. CDR3 in DNA: TGTGCCAGCAGCGTGAACACTGAAGCTTTCTTT. The chain has TRBV5-6 and TRBJ1-1; the D is unclear. The CDR3 has 11 residues. Between the trimmed V and J ends, which lost 4 bases and 0 bases, there was a span of 1 base. From germline, CDR1 is SGHDT and CDR2 YYEEEE.

The chain uses TRBV6-5 and TRBJ2-7; 8 positions match TRBD2. The CDR3 consists of 15 residues. Germline-derived CDR1 and CDR2 are MNHEY and SVGAGI. V shed 2 bases, J shed 3 bases, and the junction held 6 bases outside the gene matches. The CDR3 is CASSYTGGDRYEQYF. The CDR3 DNA sequence: TGTGCCAGCAGTTACACGGGAGGGGACCGCTACGAGCAGTACTTC.

The CDR3 loop reads CASRSRGVRSEAFF. CDR3 bases: TGTGCCAGCAGATCTAGGGGGGTACGTAGTGAAGCTTTCTTT. The chain combines TRBV6-5 with TRBJ1-1, with D possibly being TRBD1 (6 bases). V was trimmed by 6 bases and J by 7 bases, leaving 18 bases between them. This CDR3 has 14 amino acids. Germline V gene sequence: CDR1 MNHEY, CDR2 SVGAGI.

This clone occurred once. The chain joins TRBV6-5 to TRBJ1-2; 7 bases line up with TRBD1. Germline values: CDR1 MNHEY, CDR2 SVGAGI. The V and J ends lost 5 bases and 8 bases, in that order; junction bases with no gene match: 8. The CDR3 has 13 residues. CDR3 residues: CASSATGVRGYTF. The CDR3 nucleotides are TGTGCCAGCAGTGCAACAGGGGTTCGGGGCTACACCTTC.

In the case of this clone: One end of the junction fails to match germline, which may point to a read error. The chain links TRBV11-2 to TRBJ2-3; D perhaps matches TRBD2 (7 bases). This CDR3 comprises 13 residues. Germline V CDR1 and CDR2: SGHAT, FQNNGV. In nucleotides, the CDR3 is TGTGCCAGCGGAACGGGGGGCACATATACGCAGTATTTT. This translates into CASGTGGTYTQYF.

The genes are TRBV18 and TRBJ2-3; 8 positions match TRBD2. V gave up 4 bases and J gave up 5 bases; unmatched junction bases: 8. The CDR3 loop spans 15 amino acids. Germline V CDR1 and CDR2: KGHSH, LQKENI. The CDR3 bases are TGTGCCAGCTCACGAAATAGCGGGATGCGAGATACGCAGTATTTT. Amino acid sequence: CASSRNSGMRDTQYF.

V is TRBV19 and J is TRBJ1-3, with 10 bases fitting TRBD1. This CDR3 spans 19 amino acids. V shed 5 bases and J 0 bases; nucleotides not matched to a gene: 13. Germline CDR1 LNHDA, CDR2 SQIVND (reference sequence). The CDR3 DNA is TGTGCCAGTAGTGCCGGACAGGGGGGAAGACCCCTCTCTGGAAACACCATATATTTT. Its protein product is CASSAGQGGRPLSGNTIYF.

This rearrangement joins TRBV9 to TRBJ2-3; 7 nucleotides align to TRBD2. The germline CDR1 and CDR2 sequences are SGDLS and YYNGEE. CDR3 size: 16 residues. V shed 0 bases and J 3 bases; nucleotides not matched to a gene: 7. DNA for the CDR3: TGTGCCAGCAGCGTAGGGTGGACTAGTTCGACAGATACGCAGTATTTT. Protein: CASSVGWTSSTDTQYF.

The rearrangement links TRBV5-4 to TRBJ2-2; TRBD1 is a possible D gene (6 bases). The germline CDR1 and CDR2 sequences are SGHNT and YYREEE (reference sequence). CDR3 size: 16 residues. Trimming took 3 bases from V and 1 from J, leaving 13 bases between them. The chain's CDR3 is CASSSPTGLNTGELFF. The CDR3 coding sequence is TGTGCCAGCAGCTCCCCGACAGGCCTGAACACCGGGGAGCTGTTTTTT. Using reference TRBV5-4 and TRBJ2-2 for the parts outside the CDR3, the full variable domain is ETGVTQSPTHLIKTRGQQVTLRCSSQSGHNTVSWYQQALGQGPQFIFQYYREEENGRGNFPPRFSGLQFPNYSSELNVNALELDDSALYLCASSSPTGLNTGELFFGEGSRLTVL.

The rearrangement joins TRBV11-2 to TRBJ1-1; 7 bases are a match to TRBD1. V gave up 5 bases and J gave up 4 bases; unmatched junction bases: 7. The CDR3 has 14 amino acids. From germline, CDR1 is SGHAT and CDR2 FQNNGV. CDR3 coding DNA: TGTGCCAGCAGCCCCACAGGACAGGCCACTGAAGCTTTCTTT. Translating gives CASSPTGQATEAFF. Supplemented by reference TRBV11-2 and TRBJ1-1, the full variable domain reads EAGVAQSPRYKIIEKRQSVAFWCNPISGHATLYWYQQILGQGPKLLIQFQNNGVVDDSQLPKDRFSAERLKGVDSTLKIQPAKLEDSAVYLCASSPTGQATEAFFGQGTRLTVV.

This rearrangement joins TRBV6-1 to TRBJ1-2, with D unresolved. V lost 4 bases to trimming and J lost 10 bases, with 13 bases between them. The germline CDR1 and CDR2 sequences are MNHNS and SASEGT. This CDR3 has 12 residues. The CDR3 DNA reads TGTGCCAGCAGTGGCCATACGGGTGTCTACACCTTC. This encodes CASSGHTGVYTF.

The chain joins TRBV7-3 to TRBJ2-3, with D hard to call. Germline CDR1 and CDR2: SGHTA and FQGTGA. V was shortened by 4 bases and J by 2 bases, with 7 bases between the two germline ends. CDR3 size: 13 residues. The CDR3 reads CASSWKPTDTQYF. CDR3 in DNA: TGTGCCAGCAGCTGGAAGCCCACAGATACGCAGTATTTT.

In this sample, this clone turned up once. The chain combines TRBV7-2 with TRBJ1-6; possibly TRBD1 for D (5 bases). CDR1 and CDR2 (germline): SGHTA, FQGNSA. Trimming took 1 base from V and 7 from J, leaving 11 bases between them. There are 15 residues in the CDR3. The CDR3 is CASSLEGLGNSPLHF. In DNA, the CDR3 is TGTGCCAGCAGCTTAGAGGGGCTCGGAAATTCACCCCTCCACTTT.

The chain recombines TRBV27 with TRBJ1-5, with D maybe TRBD1 (6 bases). Germline V gives CDR1 MNHEY, CDR2 SMNVEV (reference sequence). V dropped 3 bases and J dropped 3 bases, with 12 bases sitting between them. This CDR3 comprises 15 residues. The CDR3 loop reads CASSLNRDLNQPQHF. The CDR3 DNA reads TGTGCCAGCAGTTTGAACAGGGACCTCAATCAGCCCCAGCATTTT.

The CDR3 protein is CASSSGSGDEQFF. CDR3 DNA sequence: TGTGCCAGCAGCTCCGGGAGTGGAGATGAGCAGTTCTTC. V and J are TRBV7-2 and TRBJ2-1; possibly TRBD2 for D (6 bases). From germline, CDR1 is SGHTA and CDR2 FQGNSA. The ends were cut back, 4 bases at V and 8 bases at J, with 12 bases in the middle. The CDR3 covers 13 residues.

This clone is judged medium-sized. The chain links TRBV11-2 to TRBJ2-7; possible D gene TRBD2, 5 bases. The V and J ends lost 3 bases and 0 bases respectively, with 9 bases between them. The germline V gene has CDR1 SGHAT and CDR2 FQNNGV. This CDR3 contains 14 residues. The CDR3 DNA sequence: TGTGCCAGCAGCTTCGTGGACTCCTCCTACGAGCAGTACTTC. Residues: CASSFVDSSYEQYF.

This sequence joins TRBV6-5 and TRBJ2-7; 8 positions match TRBD2. V lost 6 bases to trimming and J lost 2 bases; unmatched junction nucleotides: 6. Germline CDR1 is MNHEY and CDR2 is SVGAGI. This CDR3 spans 14 amino acids. Written as DNA, the CDR3 is TGTGCCAGCAGCAAGACTAGCGTGGCCTACGAGCAGTACTTC. Encoded protein: CASSKTSVAYEQYF.

The V and J genes are TRBV6-5 and TRBJ2-3; no firm D call. Germline CDR1 is MNHEY and CDR2 is SVGAGI. Trimming cost V 2 bases and J 2 bases, with 8 bases left between them. This CDR3 has 14 residues. CDR3 bases: TGTGCCAGCAGTTACAGACTTCCCACAGATACGCAGTATTTT. This codes for CASSYRLPTDTQYF.

CDR3 residues: CASSFGGVNYEQYF. The CDR3 nucleotides are TGTGCCAGCAGCTTCGGGGGGGTCAACTACGAGCAGTACTTC. V gene TRBV11-2 combines with J gene TRBJ2-7; TRBD2 agrees at 8 bases. The CDR3 spans 14 residues. Germline V gene sequence: CDR1 SGHAT, CDR2 FQNNGV. The V gene end was trimmed by 3 bases and the J gene end by 3 bases; junction bases not matched to a gene: 4.

The chain combines TRBV7-2 with TRBJ1-4, with D possibly matching TRBD1 (5 bases). V was trimmed by 4 bases and J by 0 bases, leaving 15 bases between them. The CDR3 totals 17 residues. Germline values: CDR1 SGHTA, CDR2 FQGNSA. CDR3 in amino acids: CASSSLGRGATNEKLFF. The CDR3 bases are TGTGCCAGCAGCTCCTTGGGGAGAGGGGCAACTAATGAAAAACTGTTTTTT.

The chain employs TRBV6-1 and TRBJ1-1; possible D gene TRBD1, 5 bases. The germline gives CDR1 MNHNS, CDR2 SASEGT. Trimming pared 4 bases from V and 5 bases from J, leaving 8 bases between. CDR3 length: 12 residues. CDR3 sequence reads: CASSGQSTEAFF. The CDR3, as DNA: TGTGCCAGCAGTGGACAGTCGACTGAAGCTTTCTTT.

This sequence joins TRBV6-4 and TRBJ2-3; TRBD2 aligns across 11 bases. J lost 8 bases, V lost 5 bases, and 6 bases had no gene match. CDR1 is MRHNA and CDR2 is SNTAGT in the germline V gene. This CDR3 has 14 amino acids. CDR3 residues: CASSSSGGQGTQYF. DNA for the CDR3: TGTGCCAGCAGTTCTAGCGGGGGGCAAGGTACGCAGTATTTT.

The chain combines TRBV4-1 with TRBJ1-5, with no clear D. In germline, CDR1 is MGHRA, CDR2 YSYEKL. The CDR3 spans 12 residues. V lost 8 bases and J 6 bases, leaving 11 bases between the germline ends. The CDR3 loop reads CASGATGQPQHF. The CDR3 DNA follows: TGCGCCAGCGGAGCGACGGGTCAGCCCCAGCATTTT.

The V and J genes are TRBV15 and TRBJ1-1, with D possibly TRBD1 on 5 matching bases. The length of the CDR3 is 19 residues. With 1 base removed from V and 4 bases from J, the gap between germline ends came to 25 bases. Germline-derived CDR1 and CDR2 are LNHNV and YYDKDF (reference sequence). CDR3: CATSRVTAGGSTGGTEAFF. The CDR3 nucleotides read TGTGCCACCAGCAGAGTTACGGCTGGGGGGTCCACGGGTGGCACTGAAGCTTTCTTT.

V is TRBV4-2 and J is TRBJ1-1; D is perhaps TRBD1 (6 bases). Trimming removed 0 bases at V and 7 bases at J, with 15 bases between. The germline CDR1 and CDR2 sequences are LGHNA and YNFKEQ. The CDR3 is 15 amino acids. This CDR3 reads CASSQEWGTTLEAFF. The CDR3 bases are TGTGCCAGCAGCCAAGAGTGGGGGACAACCCTTGAAGCTTTCTTT.

V and J are TRBV7-6 and TRBJ2-1; 11 nucleotides agree with TRBD1. The CDR3 runs 15 residues. V gave up 5 bases and J gave up 3 bases; unmatched junction bases: 3. Germline CDR1 is SGHVS and CDR2 is FNYEAQ. CDR3 nucleotide sequence: TGTGCCAGCAGCCAGGGACAGGGGGTCTACAATGAGCAGTTCTTC. Translating it yields CASSQGQGVYNEQFF.

This clone appeared once. The V gene is TRBV6-1, the J gene TRBJ2-3; TRBD1 matches 8 bases. Germline trimming cut 6 bases from V and 4 bases from J; bases unmatched to any gene: 6. The CDR3 consists of 14 residues. Germline values: CDR1 MNHNS, CDR2 SASEGT. The CDR3 here is CASRAGGRADTQYF. In DNA form, the CDR3 reads TGTGCCAGCAGGGCAGGGGGCAGGGCAGATACGCAGTATTTT.

The sample holds one count of this clone. The chain combines TRBV27 with TRBJ2-4; D is ambiguous. The length of the CDR3 is 19 residues. Germline CDR1 is MNHEY and CDR2 is SMNVEV (reference sequence). The V and J ends lost 5 bases and 0 bases respectively, with 23 bases between them. The DNA of the CDR3 is TGTGCCAGCAGTCCATACTTACCCGAAGGGAATCTAGCCAAAAACATTCAGTACTTC. This sequence encodes CASSPYLPEGNLAKNIQYF.

The chain couples TRBV30 to TRBJ2-4; D may be TRBD2 (5 bases). The CDR3 loop spans 15 amino acids. Trimming removed 2 bases at V and 0 bases at J, with 11 bases between. Germline V CDR1 and CDR2: GTSNPN, SVGIG (reference sequence). In DNA, the CDR3 is TGTGCCTGGAGTACTAGTCTACTAGCCAAAAACATTCAGTACTTC. Translated: CAWSTSLLAKNIQYF.

Only a few counts were recorded for this clone. V usage is TRBV30 and J usage is TRBJ1-5, with D hard to call. Germline CDR1 is GTSNPN and CDR2 is SVGIG (reference sequence). CDR3 length: 13 amino acids. The V and J ends lost 0 bases and 7 bases respectively, with 10 bases between them. CDR3 amino acids: CAWSVKAGQPQHF. CDR3 DNA: TGTGCCTGGAGTGTCAAAGCTGGACAGCCCCAGCATTTT.

This clone has a single count. The chain combines TRBV10-1 with TRBJ2-2; D is possibly TRBD2 (6 bases). The germline CDR1 and CDR2 sequences are WNHNN and SYGVQD (reference sequence). CDR3 length: 14 amino acids. The V and J ends lost 1 base and 6 bases respectively, with 9 bases between them. The CDR3 sequence is CASSEWRGPGELFF. The DNA for the CDR3 is TGCGCCAGCAGTGAGTGGCGGGGACCCGGGGAGCTGTTTTTT.

This rearrangement joins TRBV9 to TRBJ2-1; TRBD2 might be the D (6 bases). This CDR3 comprises 15 residues. Between the trimmed V and J ends, which lost 1 base and 8 bases, there was a span of 16 bases. Germline V lookup: CDR1 SGDLS, CDR2 YYNGEE. CDR3 protein: CASSVMQGGTDEQFF. CDR3 nucleotide sequence: TGTGCCAGCAGCGTAATGCAGGGAGGTACTGATGAGCAGTTCTTC.